This T cell receptor beta chain was identified in a study of identical twins. With no exceptions, donors were healthy Caucasians. The CDR3 has 14 amino acids. Trimming pared 6 bases from V and 4 bases from J, leaving 13 bases between. Germline V gene sequence: CDR1 ENHRY, CDR2 SYGVKD. Each CDR3 protein is one row after TCRdb ran MiXCR on the 5' RACE reads. This sample has hundreds of thousands of distinct CDR3 sequences, with roughly a tenth found just once. Regarding the study as a whole: Researchers reported weaker excess twin sharing in beta out-of-frame sequences. In monozygotic twins, models underestimated the sharing of out-of-frame TCR alpha. Fewer insertions were carried by abundant cord blood beta clonotypes, but none was seen in memory repertoires.

This clonotype has a handful of counts. Its specificity is unknown. The chain employs TRBV10-3 and TRBJ2-4; TRBD1 is a possible D gene (6 bases). The TCR comes from a woman aged 18 to 35 in good health. Sequencing was done on a sample of memory (CD45RO+) T cells sorted from blood. The CDR3 reads CAISSGVLKNIQYF. CDR3 nucleotide sequence: TGTGCCATCAGCTCAGGGGTCTTAAAAAACATTCAGTACTTC.